The next 31 T cell receptor beta chains were all read from a single sample in a study of cytomegalovirus exposure and HLA in healthy donors. The PCR employed 60 Vbeta primers together with 13 Jbeta primers. Repertoires were generated with immunoSEQ multiplex PCR, while TCRdb's copy carries only in-frame clones and drops some. Here the sample spans some 170,000 clones, 80% being singletons. The source material was PBMCs. The receptors originated from a man aged 18 to 30 in good health and CMV-seropositive.

The rearrangement joins TRBV5-6 to TRBJ2-2; D possibly corresponds to TRBD1 (6 bases). The CDR3 sequence is 16 residues long. Germline V lookup: CDR1 SGHDT, CDR2 YYEEEE. Trimming shortened V by 3 bases and J by 2 bases, and 14 bases separated the two germline ends. CDR3 region: CASSSYYRANTGELFF. Here the CDR3 DNA reads TGTGCCAGCAGCTCCTATTACAGGGCAAACACCGGGGAGCTGTTTTTT.

This rearrangement joins TRBV2 to TRBJ2-1, with 11 bases aligning to TRBD2. The V gene end was trimmed by 7 bases and the J gene end by 6 bases; junction bases not matched to a gene: 8. Germline V gene sequence: CDR1 SNHLY, CDR2 FYNNEI. The CDR3 has 15 residues. This CDR3 reads CASTEILAGVNEQFF. CDR3 DNA sequence: TGTGCCAGCACCGAAATACTAGCGGGGGTCAATGAGCAGTTCTTC. Supplemented by reference TRBV2 and TRBJ2-1, the full variable domain reads EPEVTQTPSHQVTQMGQEVILRCVPISNHLYFYWYRQILGQKVEFLVSFYNNEISEKSEIFDDQFSVERPDGSNFTLKIRSTKLEDSAMYFCASTEILAGVNEQFFGPGTRLTVL.

This rearrangement joins TRBV5-1 to TRBJ2-1; tentative D call: TRBD1 (6 bases). Germline V gives CDR1 SGHRS, CDR2 YFSETQ. V lost 4 bases and J lost 6, with 17 bases in between. The length of the CDR3 is 15 residues. The CDR3 sequence: CASSPGAQRVNEQFF. The CDR3 DNA is TGCGCCAGCAGCCCAGGGGCCCAAAGGGTCAATGAGCAGTTCTTC.

This clone was seen only a few times. Other DNA sequences within the sample encode an identical CDR3. The CDR3 DNA is TGTGCCAGCAGCCGGGACAGGGGGCAGGGCTATGGCTACACCTTC. Translated, it gives CASSRDRGQGYGYTF. The chain has TRBV7-2 and TRBJ1-2, with 12 positions matching TRBD1. V dropped 5 bases and J dropped 4; count of bases not matched to a gene: 5. The CDR3 is made up of 15 amino acids. Looked up from germline, CDR1 is SGHTA and CDR2 is FQGNSA.

The chain uses TRBV6-5 and TRBJ2-7, with 9 positions matching TRBD2. Germline V CDR1 and CDR2: MNHEY, SVGAGI. This CDR3 is 14 amino acids long. V was pared by 7 bases and J by 4 bases, with 8 bases of the junction left unmatched. The CDR3 region has the DNA TGTGCCAGCACCGATGCCAGCGGGAGGTACGAGCAGTACTTC. Translation gives CASTDASGRYEQYF.

The CDR3 loop reads CAISGLTGEQYF. In DNA, the CDR3 is TGTGCCATCAGTGGTCTCACGGGCGAGCAGTACTTC. The V call is TRBV10-3, the J call TRBJ2-7; the D is unclear. V shed 4 bases and J shed 6 bases, with 10 bases lying between them. Germline assignment: CDR1 ENHRY and CDR2 SYGVKD. The CDR3 spans 12 residues.

This clone was seen once. J is TRBJ2-7 and V is TRBV11-1, with TRBD1 as a possible D gene (6 bases). This CDR3 comprises 15 residues. Per germline, CDR1 SGHAT and CDR2 FQDESV (reference sequence). V lost 3 bases and J lost 1, with 13 bases in between. For the CDR3, the DNA is TGTGCCAGCAGCTTCCCCCAGGGGTCTTCCTACGAGCAGTACTTC. Translating it yields CASSFPQGSSYEQYF.

This clone was detected only once. The rearrangement uses TRBV10-2 and TRBJ1-1, with 8 bases aligning to TRBD1. CDR1 is WSHSY, CDR2 SAAADI, per germline. V was clipped by 6 bases and J by 0 bases; unmatched bases: 3. This CDR3 has 14 amino acids. This CDR3 is CASSRDRMNTEAFF. The CDR3 nucleotides read TGCGCCAGCAGCAGGGACAGGATGAACACTGAAGCTTTCTTT.

This chain connects TRBV2 to TRBJ1-2; possible D gene TRBD1, 6 bases. From germline, CDR1 is SNHLY and CDR2 FYNNEI. Trimming left V 2 bases short and J 4 bases short, with 11 bases between. The CDR3 has 14 residues. CDR3 loop: CASSERGGPYGYTF. In DNA, the CDR3 is TGTGCCAGCAGTGAAAGGGGGGGTCCCTATGGCTACACCTTC.

The V gene is TRBV19, the J gene TRBJ1-5; D uncertain. V lost 7 bases and J lost 0, with 22 bases in between. Germline CDR1 is LNHDA and CDR2 is SQIVND (reference sequence). The CDR3 spans 18 residues. The CDR3 bases are TGTGCCAGTAACCCCCGTAGCATTTCCCTATATAGCAATCAGCCCCAGCATTTT. This translates into CASNPRSISLYSNQPQHF.

The chain joins TRBV6-4 to TRBJ2-7, with 10 positions matching TRBD2. Trimming removed 3 bases from V and 0 bases from J; junction bases left unmatched: 2. Per germline, CDR1 MRHNA and CDR2 SNTAGT. The CDR3 sequence is 15 residues long. The CDR3 reads CASSEASGSSYEQYF. The CDR3 DNA sequence: TGTGCCAGCAGTGAGGCTAGCGGGAGCTCCTACGAGCAGTACTTC.

There are a few counts of this clone. This chain links TRBV7-2 with TRBJ2-5; D gene uncertain. Germline CDR1 is SGHTA and CDR2 is FQGNSA. With 5 bases removed from V and 2 bases from J, the gap between germline ends came to 3 bases. The CDR3 extends over 11 amino acids. CDR3: CASSPQETQYF. CDR3 coding DNA: TGTGCCAGCAGCCCGCAAGAGACCCAGTACTTC.

V usage is TRBV2 and J usage is TRBJ2-2; 9 nucleotides align to TRBD1. The CDR3 length is 17 residues. Germline V gives CDR1 SNHLY, CDR2 FYNNEI. The V gene end was trimmed by 6 bases and the J gene end by 7 bases; junction bases not matched to a gene: 15. DNA of the CDR3: TGTGCCAGCAGCCCCACGGTGGGACAGGGCAGCCGCGGGGAGCTGTTTTTT. Translation: CASSPTVGQGSRGELFF.

V is TRBV2 and J is TRBJ1-2; D is undetermined. Germline V gene lookup returns CDR1 SNHLY and CDR2 FYNNEI. V lost 2 bases and J 0 bases, leaving 7 bases between the germline ends. This CDR3 contains 14 residues. DNA for the CDR3: TGTGCCAGCAGTGAACTGTATTCTAACTATGGCTACACCTTC. It is translated as CASSELYSNYGYTF.

V and J are TRBV7-8 and TRBJ1-2, with D possibly matching TRBD1 (6 bases). CDR1 is SGHVS and CDR2 is FQNEAQ in the germline V gene. The CDR3 totals 19 residues. The V end was cut by 3 bases, the J end by 1 base, with 24 bases between. The CDR3 reads CASSFARTDSRNLNYGYTF. In DNA, the CDR3 is TGTGCCAGCAGCTTTGCCCGAACGGACAGTCGAAACCTTAACTATGGCTACACCTTC.

Concerning this clone itself: One junction end disagrees with the germline gene, perhaps due to a read error. This chain connects TRBV7-9 to TRBJ2-1; 12 bases line up with TRBD2. CDR1 and CDR2 (germline): SEHNR, FQNEAQ (reference sequence). The CDR3 totals 16 residues. CDR3 sequence: CSSSPGLAGYYNEQFF. CDR3 DNA sequence: TGTTCCAGCAGCCCAGGACTAGCGGGGTACTACAATGAGCAGTTCTTC.

V gene TRBV5-1 combines with J gene TRBJ1-2, with D unclear. The CDR3 totals 13 residues. The V gene's germline CDR1 is SGHRS and CDR2 YFSETQ. The germline V and J ends were trimmed by 6 bases and 2 bases, with 11 bases remaining between them. The CDR3 loop reads CASNPGANYGYTF. The CDR3 DNA is TGCGCCAGCAATCCCGGTGCCAACTATGGCTACACCTTC.

J is TRBJ1-6 and V is TRBV30; 7 nucleotides agree with TRBD1. The junction had 23 bases not matched to a gene; V was cut back by 2 bases and J by 7 bases. The CDR3 is made up of 20 amino acids. CDR1 GTSNPN and CDR2 SVGIG come from the germline V gene (reference sequence). CDR3 nucleotides: TGTGCCTGGAGTAAGTTTGGGGACAGTGGTATTTTATTGATGAATTCACCCCTCCACTTT. Encoded protein: CAWSKFGDSGILLMNSPLHF.

The CDR3 loop is CASSLDPVAGGAYNEQFF. The CDR3 DNA reads as TGTGCCAGCAGCCTGGACCCCGTAGCGGGAGGGGCTTACAATGAGCAGTTCTTC. V and J are TRBV13 and TRBJ2-1, with 11 nucleotides matching TRBD2. V was clipped by 5 bases and J by 4 bases; unmatched bases: 13. The CDR3 has 18 amino acids. Germline assignment: CDR1 PRHDT and CDR2 FYEKMQ (reference sequence).

This clone has just one count. The chain recombines TRBV29-1 with TRBJ2-5; 7 bases line up with TRBD1. The germline gives CDR1 SQVTM, CDR2 ANQGSEA. This CDR3 contains 11 residues. Germline trimming cut 7 bases from V and 5 bases from J; bases unmatched to any gene: 4. This CDR3 is CSGTGEETQYF. The CDR3 DNA reads as TGCAGCGGAACAGGGGAGGAGACCCAGTACTTC.

This clone was recorded a few times. V usage is TRBV15 and J usage is TRBJ1-4, with TRBD1 identical over 12 bases. The CDR3 covers 14 residues. V lost 9 bases and J lost 8; bases outside the gene matches: 7. Germline assignment: CDR1 LNHNV and CDR2 YYDKDF (reference sequence). Here the CDR3 reads CATRRGQGAEKLFF. CDR3 nucleotides: TGTGCCACAAGGAGGGGACAGGGGGCGGAAAAACTGTTTTTT.

The V call is TRBV6-1, the J call TRBJ1-5; TRBD1 matches 7 bases. The V and J ends lost 4 bases and 6 bases, in that order; junction bases with no gene match: 9. CDR3 size: 15 residues. CDR1 MNHNS and CDR2 SASEGT come from the germline V gene. The CDR3 region is CASSGMTGLGQPQHF. As DNA, the CDR3 is TGTGCCAGCAGTGGTATGACAGGGTTGGGTCAGCCCCAGCATTTT.

The chain combines TRBV19 with TRBJ1-2; D gene unclear. The germline CDR1 and CDR2 sequences are LNHDA and SQIVND (reference sequence). The CDR3 length is 16 residues. V dropped 2 bases and J dropped 6 bases, with 19 bases sitting between them. The CDR3 DNA follows: TGTGCCAGTAGTATATTGCTCGTCACCCCTAGAGATGGCTACACCTTC. Protein product: CASSILLVTPRDGYTF. The full variable domain, in which reference TRBV19 and TRBJ1-2 provide the parts outside the CDR3, is DGGITQSPKYLFRKEGQNVTLSCEQNLNHDAMYWYRQDPGQGLRLIYYSQIVNDFQKGDIAEGYSVSREKKESFPLTVTSAQKNPTAFYLCASSILLVTPRDGYTFGSGTRLTVV.

The chain recombines TRBV5-1 with TRBJ2-7; 7 bases line up with TRBD1. CDR1 SGHRS and CDR2 YFSETQ come from the germline V gene. The V and J ends lost 7 bases and 4 bases, in that order; junction bases with no gene match: 14. There are 15 residues in the CDR3. CDR3 protein: CASGRSRDSSYEQYF. CDR3 DNA sequence: TGCGCCAGCGGTCGAAGCCGGGACAGTAGTTACGAGCAGTACTTC. Variable domain in full (rest from reference TRBV5-1 and TRBJ2-7): KAGVTQTPRYLIKTRGQQVTLSCSPISGHRSVSWYQQTPGQGLQFLFEYFSETQRNKGNFPGRFSGRQFSNSRSEMNVSTLELGDSALYLCASGRSRDSSYEQYFGPGTRLTVT.

The CDR3 reads CASSRGSSSLGRGETQYF. The CDR3 bases are TGTGCCAGCAGCCGGGGGAGTAGTTCTCTCGGGCGGGGAGAGACCCAGTACTTC. This chain connects TRBV7-9 to TRBJ2-5; D may be TRBD2 (6 bases). With 5 bases removed from V and 4 bases from J, the gap between germline ends came to 26 bases. CDR1 and CDR2 (germline): SEHNR, FQNEAQ (reference sequence). The CDR3 has 18 amino acids.

CDR3 nucleotide sequence: TGTGCCAGCAGTTACGCCGACAGGGGATATTCACCCCTCCACTTT. Its protein is CASSYADRGYSPLHF. The chain carries TRBV6-6 and TRBJ1-6; TRBD1 matches at 8 bases. The CDR3 runs 15 residues. Germline assignment: CDR1 MNHNY and CDR2 SVGAGI (reference sequence). J lost 8 bases, V lost 2 bases, and 5 bases had no gene match.

The chain couples TRBV7-2 to TRBJ2-1; 9 bases match TRBD2. The germline V gene encodes CDR1 SGHTA and CDR2 FQGNSA. The CDR3 spans 17 residues. J was trimmed by 5 bases and V by 5 bases; bases with no gene match: 13. Here the CDR3 reads CASSPGLARGIHNEQFF. In nucleotides, the CDR3 is TGTGCCAGCAGCCCGGGACTAGCTCGGGGTATACACAATGAGCAGTTCTTC.

The chain links TRBV7-9 to TRBJ1-5, with 10 bases lining up with TRBD1. Trimming took 2 bases from V and 9 from J; bases not matched to a gene: 7. The CDR3 is 15 amino acids. Germline V gene sequence: CDR1 SEHNR, CDR2 FQNEAQ (reference sequence). The CDR3 loop is CASSLSGTGDRPQHF. The DNA of the CDR3 is TGTGCCAGCAGCTTAAGTGGGACAGGGGACAGGCCCCAGCATTTT.

This clone was detected only a few times. V and J are TRBV6-4 and TRBJ1-4; D might be TRBD1 (5 bases). Germline loops: CDR1 MRHNA, CDR2 SNTAGT. V lost 0 bases and J 2 bases, leaving 7 bases between the germline ends. The CDR3 loop spans 15 amino acids. The CDR3 DNA sequence: TGTGCCAGCAGTGACTCGGCAGGGACTAATGAAAAACTGTTTTTT. Protein product: CASSDSAGTNEKLFF.

This chain uses TRBV5-1 with TRBJ2-2; the match to TRBD1 covers 9 bases. The V segment lost 2 bases and the J segment 3 bases; nucleotides outside the gene matches: 2. Germline V gene lookup returns CDR1 SGHRS and CDR2 YFSETQ. This CDR3 spans 15 amino acids. The CDR3 nucleotides read TGCGCCAGCAGCTTTGACAGGGGGGACACCGGGGAGCTGTTTTTT. Its protein is CASSFDRGDTGELFF.

The V and J genes are TRBV5-1 and TRBJ1-6; D unresolved. Trimming stripped 0 bases from V and 14 bases from J, with 12 bases between. This CDR3 comprises 13 residues. Germline V gives CDR1 SGHRS, CDR2 YFSETQ. The CDR3 reads CASSLDRAESLHF. As DNA, the CDR3 is TGCGCCAGCAGCTTGGACCGCGCCGAATCCCTCCACTTT.